This T cell receptor beta chain was recorded in a study of shared clonotypes between healthy human individuals. General study points: When compared with the clonotypes that were shared by all four sorted-subset donors, the non-shared clonotypes turned out to have lower generation probabilities.

Profiling relied on immunoSEQ multiplex PCR, and the TCRdb table lists in-frame clones only, not all of them. Of some 1.5 million clones listed, approximately 98% were seen once; the top ten hold roughly 0.45%. Remarks on this clone: The antigen is not known.

The sequenced material came from naive CD4+ T cells sorted from blood. Subset given: CD45RA+ positively selected. This receptor was obtained from a man under 40 in good health.

CDR3 nucleotides: TGTGCCAGCAGTCTTGAAACAGGGGAAGAGCAGTTCTTC. Protein: CASSLETGEEQFF. This chain links TRBV28 with TRBJ2-1; TRBD1 agrees at 7 bases. Germline V gene data show CDR1 as MDHEN and CDR2 as SYDVKM. There are 13 residues in the CDR3. The V segment lost 5 bases and the J segment 10 bases; nucleotides outside the gene matches: 8.